Below, 32 T cell receptor beta chains from the same sample are listed, as sequenced in a study of cytomegalovirus exposure and HLA in healthy donors. Primers: 60 Vbeta forward and 13 Jbeta reverse. TCRdb's table, derived via immunoSEQ multiplex PCR, lists solely in-frame clones and lacks some. The repertoire holds roughly 140,000 clones, about 85% seen once, with 2% to 2.5% in the top ten. Sequencing was performed on PBMCs. These receptors all stem from a woman between 18 and 29 years old in good health and CMV-seronegative.

V usage is TRBV4-2 and J usage is TRBJ2-2, with a weak D call TRBD2 (5 bases). Deletions cut 4 bases from V and 0 bases from J, with 24 bases between. The CDR3 length is 20 residues. Germline CDR1 reads LGHNA; CDR2 reads YNFKEQ. The CDR3 loop reads CASSPGSGFLGRTNTGELFF. In DNA form, the CDR3 reads TGTGCCAGCAGCCCGGGATCGGGGTTCCTCGGTCGAACGAACACCGGGGAGCTGTTTTTT.

V usage is TRBV28 and J usage is TRBJ1-5; D is undetermined. The CDR3 contains 17 residues. V lost 7 bases to trimming and J lost 4 bases, with 23 bases between them. Looked up from germline, CDR1 is MDHEN and CDR2 is SYDVKM. CDR3 loop: CASNHLDEGWRNQPQHF. In nucleotides, the CDR3 is TGTGCCAGCAACCATTTGGACGAGGGCTGGAGAAATCAGCCCCAGCATTTT.

This chain joins TRBV29-1 and TRBJ2-6; 8 bases align to TRBD1. J gave up 4 bases and V 5 bases, and 7 bases lay outside the gene matches. The CDR3 loop spans 15 amino acids. In germline, CDR1 is SQVTM, CDR2 ANQGSEA. CDR3 loop: CSVRTGTTGANVLTF. The CDR3, as DNA: TGCAGCGTTCGGACAGGGACAACGGGGGCCAACGTCCTGACTTTC.

A single count supports this clone. J is TRBJ2-7 and V is TRBV14; D remains unclear. CDR3 length: 11 amino acids. Germline CDR1 reads SGHDN; CDR2 reads FVKESK. The V end lost 4 bases, the J end lost 9 bases, and 10 bases lay between the germline ends. CDR3 DNA: TGTGCCAGCAGCCTAACAACAGTGCAGTACTTC. It is translated as CASSLTTVQYF.

The gene calls are TRBV6-1 and TRBJ2-3, with D tentatively TRBD2 (6 bases). Germline V CDR1 and CDR2: MNHNS, SASEGT. V lost 7 bases to trimming and J lost 6 bases, with 20 bases between them. The CDR3 has 15 amino acids. CDR3 in DNA: TGTGCCAGCACTAGAACTCGGGACGGAGGGGATACGCAGTATTTT. Translated, it gives CASTRTRDGGDTQYF.

This chain uses TRBV28 with TRBJ1-2, with TRBD1 matching 7 bases. Germline V CDR1 and CDR2: MDHEN, SYDVKM. The CDR3 is 13 residues long. J was trimmed by 4 bases and V by 7 bases; bases with no gene match: 6. DNA for the CDR3: TGTGCCAGCACAAAGGACAGGCTCTATGGCTACACCTTC. Amino acid sequence: CASTKDRLYGYTF.

V is TRBV27 and J is TRBJ1-3; D ambiguous. This CDR3 has 13 amino acids. Trimming cost V 5 bases and J 8 bases, with 13 bases left between them. Germline V gives CDR1 MNHEY, CDR2 SMNVEV (reference sequence). This chain's CDR3 is CASSPSGTDTIYF. CDR3 DNA: TGTGCCAGCAGTCCCTCGGGAACAGACACCATATATTTT.

V usage is TRBV5-1 and J usage is TRBJ2-1; 10 positions match TRBD2. Germline V CDR1 and CDR2: SGHRS, YFSETQ. Losses at the gene ends were 5 bases for V and 10 bases for J; bases not matched to a gene: 18. The CDR3 length is 17 residues. The CDR3 region is CASSQTSGTSWASEQFF. The CDR3 DNA sequence: TGCGCCAGCAGTCAAACTAGCGGGACGTCGTGGGCGTCGGAGCAGTTCTTC.

This clone came up once. This chain connects TRBV7-6 to TRBJ2-1; 8 bases align to TRBD2. V lost 5 bases to trimming and J lost 6 bases; unmatched junction nucleotides: 9. The CDR3 covers 15 residues. Germline lookup yields CDR1 SGHVS and CDR2 FNYEAQ. As DNA, the CDR3 is TGTGCCAGCAGCCCAGGGACGGCGGGGGGCAATGAGCAGTTCTTC. Encoded protein: CASSPGTAGGNEQFF. The complete variable domain, with remaining parts taken from reference TRBV7-6 and TRBJ2-1, reads GAGVSQSPRYKVTKRGQDVALRCDPISGHVSLYWYRQALGQGPEFLTYFNYEAQQDKSGLPNDRFSAERPEGSISTLTIQRTEQRDSAMYRCASSPGTAGGNEQFFGPGTRLTVL.

This clone showed up just once. This chain links TRBV2 with TRBJ2-4; 9 nucleotides line up with TRBD2. The V gene end was trimmed by 10 bases and the J gene end by 3 bases; junction bases not matched to a gene: 13. CDR1 and CDR2 (germline): SNHLY, FYNNEI. CDR3 size: 16 residues. CDR3 sequence (DNA): TGTGCCACCACCAAGGGGAGCGGGGGGCTCAAAAACATTCAGTACTTC. As protein: CATTKGSGGLKNIQYF.

The rearrangement joins TRBV14 to TRBJ2-1, with 7 bases identical to TRBD2. Germline CDR1 reads SGHDN; CDR2 reads FVKESK. The V gene end was trimmed by 4 bases and the J gene end by 9 bases; junction bases not matched to a gene: 6. The CDR3 sequence is 13 residues long. The CDR3 sequence: CASSPGGSREQFF. CDR3 DNA: TGTGCCAGCAGCCCCGGGGGGTCCCGTGAGCAGTTCTTC. The entire variable domain, with the rest obtained from reference TRBV14 and TRBJ2-1, is as follows: EAGVTQFPSHSVIEKGQTVTLRCDPISGHDNLYWYRRVMGKEIKFLLHFVKESKQDESGMPNNRFLAERTGGTYSTLKVQPAELEDSGVYFCASSPGGSREQFFGPGTRLTVL.

The chain links TRBV7-2 to TRBJ2-7; D perhaps matches TRBD2 (6 bases). CDR3 length: 17 residues. The germline gives CDR1 SGHTA, CDR2 FQGNSA. The V gene lost 5 bases and the J gene lost 4 bases, with 24 bases spanning the gap. DNA of the CDR3: TGTGCCAGCAGCCCCCTTTGGGGGGAATCGCGATTTTACGAGCAGTACTTC. It yields the protein CASSPLWGESRFYEQYF.

The chain has TRBV27 and TRBJ2-1; no definite D call. The CDR3 runs 13 residues. Trimming left V 8 bases short and J 1 base short, with 9 bases between. Germline CDR1 MNHEY, CDR2 SMNVEV (reference sequence). The CDR3 loop is CASGRSSYNEQFF. The CDR3 DNA sequence: TGTGCCAGCGGAAGGAGTTCCTACAATGAGCAGTTCTTC.

V is TRBV7-2 and J is TRBJ2-3; 9 bases are a match to TRBD2. V was pared by 5 bases and J by 0 bases, with 6 bases of the junction left unmatched. Germline V gene sequence: CDR1 SGHTA, CDR2 FQGNSA. The CDR3 extends over 16 amino acids. CDR3 region: CASSERLAVSTDTQYF. CDR3 nucleotide sequence: TGTGCCAGCAGCGAAAGACTAGCGGTTAGCACAGATACGCAGTATTTT.

Notes on this clone: The junction shows a germline mismatch at one end, possibly a read error. The rearrangement joins TRBV7-9 to TRBJ2-5; 8 nucleotides match TRBD2. Germline assignment: CDR1 SEHNR and CDR2 FQNEAQ (reference sequence). This CDR3 comprises 16 residues. The CDR3 is CSSSLNGAGVQETQYF. The CDR3 bases are TGTTCCAGCAGCTTGAATGGAGCGGGAGTACAAGAGACCCAGTACTTC.

The chain uses TRBV4-1 and TRBJ2-7, with D uncertain. This CDR3 contains 13 residues. Trimming removed 3 bases at V and 1 base at J, with 7 bases between. Germline CDR1 MGHRA, CDR2 YSYEKL. The CDR3 bases are TGCGCCAGCAGCCAGGCGGATTCCTACGAGCAGTACTTC. It codes for CASSQADSYEQYF.

The V gene is TRBV7-2, the J gene TRBJ1-1; 8 bases map to TRBD1. The CDR3 covers 14 residues. CDR1 SGHTA and CDR2 FQGNSA come from the germline V gene. V shed 5 bases and J 4 bases; nucleotides not matched to a gene: 6. The CDR3 DNA is TGTGCCAGCAGCATACAGGGGGATCGCACTGAAGCTTTCTTT. This translates into CASSIQGDRTEAFF.

The genes are TRBV11-2 and TRBJ1-2, with D maybe TRBD1 (6 bases). The germline V gene has CDR1 SGHAT and CDR2 FQNNGV. The V and J ends lost 1 base and 4 bases respectively, with 22 bases between them. This CDR3 is built from 18 residues. The CDR3 region is CASSLVRDTLAEFYGYTF. The CDR3 nucleotides read TGTGCCAGCAGCTTAGTTCGGGACACTCTTGCGGAATTCTATGGCTACACCTTC.

The rearrangement uses TRBV19 and TRBJ1-5; 10 positions match TRBD1. Per the germline V gene, CDR1 is LNHDA and CDR2 is SQIVND (reference sequence). Losses at the gene ends were 7 bases for V and 3 bases for J; bases not matched to a gene: 6. This CDR3 contains 15 residues. The CDR3 DNA is TGTGCCAGTACGAGGACAGGGGGGGCCAATCAGCCCCAGCATTTT. It codes for CASTRTGGANQPQHF.

The chain is built from TRBV11-2 and TRBJ2-5; 8 positions agree with TRBD2. Germline loops: CDR1 SGHAT, CDR2 FQNNGV. V was pared by 3 bases and J by 4 bases, with 13 bases of the junction left unmatched. CDR3 length: 17 residues. The CDR3: CASSFLSRAGAPETQYF. The CDR3 bases are TGTGCCAGCAGCTTTTTAAGTAGAGCGGGGGCCCCAGAGACCCAGTACTTC.

The J gene is TRBJ2-7, the V gene TRBV4-2; 14 bases line up with TRBD2. The V and J ends lost 4 bases and 9 bases, in that order; junction bases with no gene match: 5. Looked up from germline, CDR1 is LGHNA and CDR2 is YNFKEQ. This CDR3 region has 14 residues. The DNA of the CDR3 is TGTGCCAGCAGCCCGACTAGCGGGGGGGCACTGCAGTACTTC. Translation: CASSPTSGGALQYF.

This chain links TRBV6-5 with TRBJ2-2; no reliable D call. With 5 bases removed from V and 0 bases from J, the gap between germline ends came to 10 bases. CDR1 is MNHEY, CDR2 SVGAGI, per germline. This CDR3 spans 15 amino acids. CDR3 sequence (DNA): TGTGCCAGCAGTCCAGACATTTCGAACACCGGGGAGCTGTTTTTT. Translating gives CASSPDISNTGELFF.

The rearrangement uses TRBV5-4 and TRBJ2-7, with 11 nucleotides matching TRBD1. The V gene's germline CDR1 is SGHNT and CDR2 YYREEE (reference sequence). V lost 3 bases and J lost 3; bases outside the gene matches: 14. The CDR3 runs to 18 residues. Here the CDR3 DNA reads TGTGCCAGCAGCTCAGTCTGGCCGGGGACAGGGGGAATCTACGAGCAGTACTTC. As protein: CASSSVWPGTGGIYEQYF.

The chain has TRBV15 and TRBJ1-1, with D uncertain. This CDR3 contains 15 residues. V lost 5 bases and J 3 bases, leaving 16 bases between the germline ends. CDR1 is LNHNV, CDR2 YYDKDF, per germline (reference sequence). CDR3: CATSGAGGGYTEAFF. Here the CDR3 DNA reads TGTGCCACCAGCGGCGCGGGTGGAGGGTACACTGAAGCTTTCTTT.

The chain joins TRBV18 to TRBJ1-1; 7 bases agree with TRBD1. V was pared by 4 bases and J by 1 base, with 6 bases of the junction left unmatched. From germline, CDR1 is KGHSH and CDR2 LQKENI. The CDR3 sequence is 15 residues long. The CDR3, as DNA: TGTGCCAGCTCACTAGCGACAGGGCGGAACACTGAAGCTTTCTTT. It yields the protein CASSLATGRNTEAFF.

This clone was counted only a few times. The chain links TRBV7-9 to TRBJ1-2, with D perhaps TRBD1 (5 bases). Germline lookup yields CDR1 SEHNR and CDR2 FQNEAQ (reference sequence). The germline V and J ends were trimmed by 1 base and 4 bases, with 7 bases remaining between them. The CDR3 has 13 amino acids. CDR3 protein: CASSLVGGYGYTF. For the CDR3, the DNA is TGTGCCAGCAGCTTAGTCGGGGGCTATGGCTACACCTTC.

This clone appeared once. The rearrangement uses TRBV28 and TRBJ1-2; 9 bases align to TRBD1. Germline CDR1 and CDR2: MDHEN and SYDVKM. The CDR3 contains 15 residues. V shed 5 bases, J shed 5 bases, and the junction held 9 bases outside the gene matches. CDR3 DNA sequence: TGTGCCAGCAGTCCCGGACAGGGGAAGTTTTATGGCTACACCTTC. Its protein is CASSPGQGKFYGYTF.

The V call is TRBV6-5, the J call TRBJ2-4; D gene unclear. Trimming removed 4 bases from V and 2 bases from J, with 15 bases in between. The CDR3 loop spans 16 amino acids. Germline V gene lookup returns CDR1 MNHEY and CDR2 SVGAGI. The CDR3 reads CASSFYPERPKNIQYF. The CDR3 DNA follows: TGTGCCAGCAGTTTCTACCCAGAGCGCCCCAAAAACATTCAGTACTTC.

V is TRBV5-1 and J is TRBJ2-3; 10 bases agree with TRBD1. The CDR3 runs 15 residues. Looked up from germline, CDR1 is SGHRS and CDR2 is YFSETQ. V lost 2 bases to trimming and J lost 4 bases; unmatched junction nucleotides: 4. CDR3 residues: CASSFGDRGSDTQYF. The CDR3 nucleotides read TGCGCCAGCAGCTTCGGGGACAGGGGTTCAGATACGCAGTATTTT.

The chain employs TRBV10-3 and TRBJ1-2; no clear D. This CDR3 contains 11 residues. Germline assignment: CDR1 ENHRY and CDR2 SYGVKD. The V and J ends lost 4 bases and 8 bases respectively, with 8 bases between them. CDR3 bases: TGTGCCATCAGTGGAACACAGGGCTACACCTTC. Residues: CAISGTQGYTF.

The V gene is TRBV28, the J gene TRBJ2-7; D is perhaps TRBD1 (5 bases). This CDR3 has 14 amino acids. The V end was cut by 2 bases, the J end by 6 bases, with 14 bases between. Germline values: CDR1 MDHEN, CDR2 SYDVKM. The CDR3 DNA reads as TGTGCCAGCAGTTTAAGCCAGGGATTAGGCGAGCAGTACTTC. It is translated as CASSLSQGLGEQYF.

The chain employs TRBV4-1 and TRBJ2-1, with 14 bases lining up with TRBD2. Trimming took 4 bases from V and 8 from J; bases not matched to a gene: 19. Germline V CDR1 and CDR2: MGHRA, YSYEKL. The CDR3 extends over 20 amino acids. The CDR3 region has the DNA TGCGCCAGCAGCCGCCCGGGACTAGCGGGGGCCAGAAGGGTTTTAGATGAGCAGTTCTTC. It codes for CASSRPGLAGARRVLDEQFF.